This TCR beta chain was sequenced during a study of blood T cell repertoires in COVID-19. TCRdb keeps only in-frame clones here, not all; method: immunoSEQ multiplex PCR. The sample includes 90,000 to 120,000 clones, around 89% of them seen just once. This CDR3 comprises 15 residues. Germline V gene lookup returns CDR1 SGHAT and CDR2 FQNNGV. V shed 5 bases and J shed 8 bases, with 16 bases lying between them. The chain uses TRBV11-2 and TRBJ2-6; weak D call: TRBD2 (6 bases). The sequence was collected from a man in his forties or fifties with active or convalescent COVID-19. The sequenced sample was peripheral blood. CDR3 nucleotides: TGTGCCAGCAGCGCCGGGACTGCCGAGACCAACGTCCTGACTTTC. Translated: CASSAGTAETNVLTF.